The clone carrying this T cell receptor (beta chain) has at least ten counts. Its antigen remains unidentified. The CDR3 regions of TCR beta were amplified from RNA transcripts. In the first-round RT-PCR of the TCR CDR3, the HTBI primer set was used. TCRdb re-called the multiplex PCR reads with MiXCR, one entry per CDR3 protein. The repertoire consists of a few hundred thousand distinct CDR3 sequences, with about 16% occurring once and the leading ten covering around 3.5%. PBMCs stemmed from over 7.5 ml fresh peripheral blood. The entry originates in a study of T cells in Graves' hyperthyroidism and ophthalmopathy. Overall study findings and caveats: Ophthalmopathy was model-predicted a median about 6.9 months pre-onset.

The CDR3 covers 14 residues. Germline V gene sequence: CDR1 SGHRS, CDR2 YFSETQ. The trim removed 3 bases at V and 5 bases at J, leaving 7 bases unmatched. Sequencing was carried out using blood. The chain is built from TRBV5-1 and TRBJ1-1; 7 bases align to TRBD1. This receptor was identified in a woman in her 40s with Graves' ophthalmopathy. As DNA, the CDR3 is TGCGCCAGCAGCTCAACAGGGGTTGGGACTGAAGCTTTCTTT. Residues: CASSSTGVGTEAFF.